The 21 T cell receptor beta chains in this list originate from one sample, sequenced in a study of T cell responses to AZD1222 COVID-19 vaccine (dated by TCRdb to the early 2020s). The meaning of the sample's time point label: baseline before first vaccination. Receptors were amplified or captured by the immunoSEQ multiplex PCR assay. TCRdb took over this immuneACCESS table, retaining in-frame rearrangements with V and J assigned. Such tables are incomplete; in checked studies, under half of the missing clones stem from an unresolved V gene, and the remainder is unexplained. The sample table on file contains about 140,000 clones. The ten top clones hold about 2.2% of the sample. The material sequenced was peripheral blood. The receptors originated from an adult in good health.

The CDR3 DNA reads TGTGCCAGCTCACAACAGACAGGGGGCGTATACAATGAGCAGTTCTTC. It translates to CASSQQTGGVYNEQFF. The rearrangement links TRBV18 to TRBJ2-1; the match to TRBD1 covers 10 bases. CDR1 and CDR2 from the germline V gene are KGHSH and LQKENI. There are 16 residues in the CDR3. V shed 4 bases, J shed 4 bases, and the junction held 7 bases outside the gene matches. Based on the CDR3 plus reference TRBV18 and TRBJ2-1, the full variable domain is NAGVMQNPRHLVRRRGQEARLRCSPMKGHSHVYWYRQLPEEGLKFMVYLQKENIIDESGMPKERFSAEFPKEGPSILRIQQVVRGDSAAYFCASSQQTGGVYNEQFFGPGTRLTVL.

The chain carries TRBV10-3 and TRBJ1-4; the D is unclear. This CDR3 is built from 15 residues. Trimming cost V 3 bases and J 7 bases, with 15 bases left between them. Germline CDR1 and CDR2: ENHRY and SYGVKD. This CDR3 reads CAISERGPTGEKLFF. CDR3 nucleotides: TGTGCCATCAGTGAACGTGGGCCCACGGGTGAAAAACTGTTTTTT.

V gene TRBV2 combines with J gene TRBJ1-1; TRBD1 agrees at 9 bases. The CDR3 runs 16 residues. V trimming: 7 bases; J trimming: 1 base; junction bases outside the gene matches: 10. CDR1 is SNHLY, CDR2 FYNNEI, per germline. CDR3 sequence: CASNKGQGEGNTEAFF. The CDR3 coding sequence is TGTGCCAGCAACAAGGGACAGGGCGAGGGGAACACTGAAGCTTTCTTT.

The chain has TRBV24-1 and TRBJ2-1; the D gene could be TRBD1 or TRBD2 (5 bases each). The length of the CDR3 is 11 residues. Trimming stripped 3 bases from V and 14 bases from J, with 10 bases between. CDR1 is KGHDR and CDR2 is SFDVKD in the germline V gene. CDR3 in amino acids: CATSDRLGEFF. Written as DNA, the CDR3 is TGTGCCACCAGTGATAGGTTGGGGGAGTTCTTC.

The CDR3 spells CAISAMPGSSGNTIYF. CDR3 in DNA: TGTGCCATCAGTGCCATGCCAGGATCGTCTGGAAACACCATATATTTT. The chain couples TRBV10-3 to TRBJ1-3, with D unresolved. Trimming removed 4 bases from V and 1 base from J, with 14 bases in between. The CDR3 consists of 16 residues. CDR1 and CDR2 from the germline V gene are ENHRY and SYGVKD.

V and J are TRBV10-3 and TRBJ2-1, with a weak D call TRBD2 (7 bases). Germline V lookup: CDR1 ENHRY, CDR2 SYGVKD. V lost 0 bases, J lost 7 bases, and 19 bases lay in between. This CDR3 region has 17 residues. This CDR3 is CAISESRPGGLLNEQFF. In nucleotides, the CDR3 is TGTGCCATCAGTGAGTCGCGACCCGGGGGGCTCTTAAATGAGCAGTTCTTC.

V is TRBV19 and J is TRBJ2-1, with D perhaps TRBD1 or TRBD2 (6 bases each). The CDR3 is 16 residues long. The ends were cut back, 8 bases at V and 2 bases at J, with 19 bases in the middle. Germline-derived CDR1 and CDR2 are LNHDA and SQIVND (reference sequence). The CDR3 DNA reads TGTGCCAGTTCCCTTTTAGAGGGGGGCCCCTACAATGAGCAGTTCTTC. Its translation: CASSLLEGGPYNEQFF. Using reference TRBV19 and TRBJ2-1 for the parts outside the CDR3, the full variable domain is DGGITQSPKYLFRKEGQNVTLSCEQNLNHDAMYWYRQDPGQGLRLIYYSQIVNDFQKGDIAEGYSVSREKKESFPLTVTSAQKNPTAFYLCASSLLEGGPYNEQFFGPGTRLTVL.

The gene calls are TRBV12-3 or TRBV12-4 and TRBJ1-5, with D uncertain. The CDR3 is 13 residues long. The germline V and J ends were trimmed by 3 bases and 4 bases, with 7 bases remaining between them. CDR3 DNA sequence: TGTGCCAGCAGTTTCACAGATAATCAGCCCCAGCATTTT. This codes for CASSFTDNQPQHF.

The rearrangement links TRBV27 to TRBJ1-1, with D unresolved. V was cut by 7 bases and J by 4 bases, with 13 bases left in between. CDR1 is MNHEY and CDR2 is SMNVEV in the germline V gene (reference sequence). The CDR3 is 13 residues long. This CDR3 reads CASTSSLGTEAFF. CDR3 nucleotide sequence: TGTGCCAGCACCTCTAGTTTGGGCACTGAAGCTTTCTTT.

The rearrangement links TRBV3-1 (or the pseudogene TRBV3-2) to TRBJ1-6; tentatively, D is TRBD1 (6 bases). V dropped 4 bases and J dropped 4 bases, with 8 bases sitting between them. Germline V CDR1 and CDR2: LGHDT, YNNKEL (reference sequence). The CDR3 covers 14 residues. For the CDR3, the DNA is TGTGCCAGCAGCCCAGGACAGTATAATTCACCCCTCCACTTT. This codes for CASSPGQYNSPLHF.

The V call is TRBV7-8, the J call TRBJ1-3; D may be TRBD1 (6 bases). V lost 5 bases and J lost 0, with 26 bases in between. The CDR3 loop spans 20 amino acids. Germline V lookup: CDR1 SGHVS, CDR2 FQNEAQ. The CDR3 DNA reads TGTGCCAGCAGCGCCGGCGCAGGGGCCCAAGATTACCACTCTGGAAACACCATATATTTT. Protein product: CASSAGAGAQDYHSGNTIYF.

This rearrangement joins TRBV18 to TRBJ1-4; D remains ambiguous. The V and J ends lost 2 bases and 5 bases respectively, with 12 bases between them. This CDR3 has 15 amino acids. Germline CDR1 KGHSH, CDR2 LQKENI. CDR3 nucleotides: TGTGCCAGCTCACCATCACAAGGCCCCAATGAAAAACTGTTTTTT. This translates into CASSPSQGPNEKLFF. The full variable domain, its missing parts supplied by reference TRBV18 and TRBJ1-4, is NAGVMQNPRHLVRRRGQEARLRCSPMKGHSHVYWYRQLPEEGLKFMVYLQKENIIDESGMPKERFSAEFPKEGPSILRIQQVVRGDSAAYFCASSPSQGPNEKLFFGSGTQLSVL.

The chain is built from TRBV7-6 and TRBJ2-1; 10 bases fit TRBD2. This CDR3 comprises 15 residues. V lost 4 bases, J lost 3 bases, and 3 bases stayed unmatched. Germline CDR1 is SGHVS and CDR2 is FNYEAQ. CDR3 protein: CASSSERGGYNEQFF. DNA of the CDR3: TGTGCCAGCAGCTCAGAGCGGGGGGGCTACAATGAGCAGTTCTTC. The variable domain in full, with the rest retrieved from reference TRBV7-6 and TRBJ2-1, is GAGVSQSPRYKVTKRGQDVALRCDPISGHVSLYWYRQALGQGPEFLTYFNYEAQQDKSGLPNDRFSAERPEGSISTLTIQRTEQRDSAMYRCASSSERGGYNEQFFGPGTRLTVL.

V is TRBV12-3 or TRBV12-4 and J is TRBJ2-5, with TRBD1 identical over 7 bases. The CDR3 extends over 13 amino acids. The V segment lost 6 bases and the J segment 2 bases; nucleotides outside the gene matches: 3. The CDR3 nucleotides are TGTGCCAGCAGCCGGGACAGACAAGAGACCCAGTACTTC. This translates into CASSRDRQETQYF.

The chain combines TRBV10-3 with TRBJ1-1; tentatively, D is TRBD1 (5 bases). Germline CDR1 reads ENHRY; CDR2 reads SYGVKD. The CDR3 consists of 13 residues. Trimming took 4 bases from V and 3 from J, leaving 9 bases between them. The CDR3: CAISVGVHTEAFF. The CDR3, as DNA: TGTGCCATCAGTGTGGGGGTTCACACTGAAGCTTTCTTT.

This chain uses TRBV10-2 with TRBJ1-1, with TRBD1 matching 9 bases. Looked up from germline, CDR1 is WSHSY and CDR2 is SAAADI. This CDR3 has 16 amino acids. Trimming cost V 6 bases and J 0 bases; bases outside gene matches: 8. The CDR3: CASSNRGQGLNTEAFF. Written as DNA, the CDR3 is TGCGCCAGCAGCAATCGAGGACAGGGGTTGAACACTGAAGCTTTCTTT.

V is TRBV10-1 and J is TRBJ1-5; 8 bases line up with TRBD1. The CDR3 totals 19 residues. Germline CDR1 WNHNN, CDR2 SYGVQD (reference sequence). Losses at the gene ends were 4 bases for V and 4 bases for J; bases not matched to a gene: 18. In DNA form, the CDR3 reads TGCGCCAGCAGTGGAGGAGACAGGGGCCGTCCCTCTGGGAATCAGCCCCAGCATTTT. Protein: CASSGGDRGRPSGNQPQHF.

A note on this clone: The junction and the germline gene differ at one end; a read error may be behind it. This rearrangement joins TRBV7-9 to TRBJ1-2; D is undetermined. CDR1 is SEHNR, CDR2 FQNEAQ, per germline (reference sequence). The CDR3 is 10 residues long. CDR3 sequence (DNA): TGTGCCAGCAGCCCAGAGGGTAACGCCTTC. Encoded protein: CASSPEGNAF.

V gene TRBV7-9 combines with J gene TRBJ1-1, with a weak D call TRBD1 (6 bases). The CDR3 extends over 13 amino acids. The V end lost 4 bases, the J end lost 8 bases, and 14 bases lay between the germline ends. Germline CDR1 reads SEHNR; CDR2 reads FQNEAQ (reference sequence). CDR3 residues: CASSSPGGVEAFF. In nucleotides, the CDR3 is TGTGCCAGCAGCTCCCCGGGGGGCGTAGAAGCTTTCTTT.

The J gene is TRBJ1-2, the V gene TRBV7-2; D call uncertain. Between the trimmed V and J ends, which lost 2 bases and 8 bases, there was a span of 12 bases. Germline loops: CDR1 SGHTA, CDR2 FQGNSA. The CDR3 runs to 13 residues. In DNA, the CDR3 is TGTGCCAGCAGCTTAATTCCGGAAAACGGCTACACCTTC. This codes for CASSLIPENGYTF.

CDR3 DNA sequence: TGCGCCAGCAGCCAAGAAGCGGAGACTTTGTACTACGAGCAGTACTTC. This sequence encodes CASSQEAETLYYEQYF. The rearrangement joins TRBV4-3 to TRBJ2-7; D may be TRBD2 (5 bases). From germline, CDR1 is LGHNA and CDR2 YSLEER. V was clipped by 0 bases and J by 3 bases, with 15 bases between them. CDR3 size: 16 residues.